The T cell receptor beta chain described here comes from a study of T-cell reconstitution after alpha-beta-depleted transplantation in children. Preparation of the TCRbeta library used unique molecular identifiers. TCRdb re-analysed the PCR reads in MiXCR, keeping a single row per CDR3 protein. The table lists about 370,000 distinct CDR3 sequences, roughly 22% of them singletons. This CDR3 has 17 amino acids. The ends lost 10 bases at V and 0 bases at J; junction bases unmatched: 15. From germline, CDR1 is MNHEY and CDR2 SVGEGT. This clonotype originated in a human donor who donated a stem cell graft to a child with acute myeloid leukemia. This chain joins TRBV6-2 or TRBV6-3 and TRBJ1-5; 7 nucleotides match TRBD1. Sample: PBMCs from the stem cell graft donor, taken from the stem cell graft. This chain's CDR3 is CATDLGQAHYSNQPQHF. As DNA, the CDR3 is TGTGCCACCGACTTAGGACAGGCACATTATAGCAATCAGCCCCAGCATTTT.